Each of the 9 T cell receptor beta chains below was sequenced from the same sample in a study of Graves' ophthalmopathy and Graves' hyperthyroidism. From RNA, the CDR3 regions of TCR beta chains were amplified and sequenced. Investigators did first-round RT-PCR with HTBI primers, then second-round multiplex PCR. Each CDR3 protein gets one entry after TCRdb re-called the multiplex PCR reads with MiXCR. The sample holds 300,000 to 400,000 distinct CDR3 sequences, approximately 18% seen once. The sample taken for sequencing was peripheral blood. The receptors here all came from an adult woman with stable Graves' hyperthyroidism.

This clonotype has at least ten counts. The rearrangement joins TRBV20-1 to TRBJ2-7, with D maybe TRBD1 (5 bases). The CDR3 is made up of 12 amino acids. Germline loops: CDR1 DFQATT, CDR2 SNEGSKA (reference sequence). V was trimmed by 1 base and J by 6 bases, leaving 10 bases between them. CDR3: CSARGQGVEQYF. The CDR3 DNA follows: TGCAGTGCTAGAGGGCAGGGCGTCGAGCAGTACTTC.

This clonotype has only a few counts. The chain carries TRBV2 and TRBJ1-1; no definite D call. V was shortened by 6 bases and J by 0 bases, with 14 bases between the two germline ends. In germline, CDR1 is SNHLY, CDR2 FYNNEI. The CDR3 is 15 amino acids. CDR3 bases: TGTGCCAGCAGCCAGAGCCTCTGGATGAACACTGAAGCTTTCTTT. It is translated as CASSQSLWMNTEAFF.

As to this clonotype: A read error may account for a junction end that differs from germline. The chain carries TRBV6-1 and TRBJ2-5; TRBD2 agrees at 7 bases. This CDR3 contains 12 residues. The germline V gene encodes CDR1 MNHNS and CDR2 SASEGT. CDR3 region: CASGDLAETQYF. In DNA, the CDR3 is TGTGCCAGCGGGGATCTAGCGGAGACTCAGTACTTC.

This clonotype occurred many times. The chain uses TRBV19 and TRBJ2-2; D unclear. Germline lookup yields CDR1 LNHDA and CDR2 SQIVND (reference sequence). Trimming pared 7 bases from V and 0 bases from J, leaving 12 bases between. CDR3 size: 15 residues. CDR3 in DNA: TGTGCCAGTACCCCGACTTGGGCGAACACCGGGGAGCTGTTTTTT. Encoded protein: CASTPTWANTGELFF.

CDR3 amino acids: CSASRIQGHRYYGYTF. CDR3 DNA sequence: TGCAGTGCTTCTCGGATACAGGGCCACCGCTACTATGGCTACACCTTC. The chain employs TRBV20-1 and TRBJ1-2, with D maybe TRBD1 (6 bases). The germline V gene has CDR1 DFQATT and CDR2 SNEGSKA (reference sequence). The germline V and J ends were trimmed by 5 bases and 3 bases, with 22 bases remaining between them. This CDR3 comprises 16 residues.

This clonotype showed up many times. The rearrangement joins TRBV5-4 to TRBJ2-7; D is undetermined. Germline V gene data show CDR1 as SGHNT and CDR2 as YYREEE (reference sequence). The CDR3 is made up of 15 amino acids. Between the trimmed V and J ends, which lost 0 bases and 3 bases, there was a span of 13 bases. The DNA for the CDR3 is TGTGCCAGCAGCTTGGTGTTTGGCGGCAACTACGAGCAGTACTTC. Translation gives CASSLVFGGNYEQYF. Based on the CDR3 plus reference TRBV5-4 and TRBJ2-7, the full variable domain is ETGVTQSPTHLIKTRGQQVTLRCSSQSGHNTVSWYQQALGQGPQFIFQYYREEENGRGNFPPRFSGLQFPNYSSELNVNALELDDSALYLCASSLVFGGNYEQYFGPGTRLTVT.

The rearrangement links TRBV12-3 or TRBV12-4 to TRBJ2-5, with D perhaps being TRBD1 or TRBD2 (7 bases each). This CDR3 has 15 amino acids. The germline V and J ends were trimmed by 6 bases and 1 base, with 15 bases remaining between them. CDR3 sequence: CASSHLRGGQETQYF. DNA of the CDR3: TGTGCCAGCAGCCACCTCAGGGGGGGCCAAGAGACCCAGTACTTC.

This clonotype was seen many times. The chain carries TRBV7-2 and TRBJ1-5; weak D call: TRBD1 (5 bases). CDR3 length: 17 residues. Trimming took 1 base from V and 0 from J, leaving 13 bases between them. CDR1 is SGHTA, CDR2 FQGNSA, per germline. CDR3 sequence: CASSLGGRANSNQPQHF. For the CDR3, the DNA is TGTGCCAGCAGCTTAGGGGGCAGGGCTAATAGCAATCAGCCCCAGCATTTT.

This clonotype has ten or more counts. The gene calls are TRBV7-2 and TRBJ2-5; no definite D call. CDR1 is SGHTA, CDR2 FQGNSA, per germline. Deletions cut 3 bases from V and 1 base from J, with 9 bases between. The CDR3 covers 14 residues. The CDR3: CASSLRLSQETQYF. CDR3 bases: TGTGCCAGCAGCTTGCGCCTATCCCAAGAGACCCAGTACTTC.